A selection of T cell receptor beta chains follows, all from one sample in a study of T cell responses to AZD1222 COVID-19 vaccine. Here immunoSEQ multiplex PCR was the method, and the copy in TCRdb shows in-frame clones only, minus some. Of roughly 120,000 clones in the sample, 88% are singletons; the top ten hold about 5%. The starting material was peripheral blood, obtained on day 0 of AZD1222 vaccination. Receptor source: an adult in good health. Each CDR3 is given with its conserved first and last residue. D genes are given only for firm matches. Clone sizes are given selectively: once, few, many, or a class where the clone is expanded.

abundance	v_gene	j_gene	d_gene	CDR3aa	CDR3nt
NA	TRBV5-6	TRBJ2-2	NA	CASTSAGSTGELFF	TGTGCCAGCACTTCGGCCGGGAGCACCGGGGAGCTGTTTTTT
NA	TRBV9	TRBJ2-4	NA	CASSERVTGLKNIQYF	TGTGCCAGCAGCGAGAGAGTAACAGGGCTCAAAAACATTCAGTACTTC
NA	TRBV5-1	TRBJ2-3	NA	CASVRGASTDTQYF	TGCGCCAGCGTCCGGGGGGCGAGCACAGATACGCAGTATTTT
NA	TRBV11-1	TRBJ2-2	NA	CASSVLSGTNTGELFF	TGTGCCAGCAGTGTACTAAGCGGCACGAACACCGGGGAGCTGTTTTTT
NA	TRBV12-3/TRBV12-4	TRBJ2-7	NA	CASSSDYHEQYF	TGTGCCAGCAGTTCGGACTACCACGAGCAGTACTTC
NA	TRBV5-1	TRBJ2-5	TRBD2	CASSWGLANEETQYF	TGCGCCAGCAGCTGGGGACTAGCAAACGAAGAGACCCAGTACTTC
NA	TRBV3-1/TRBV3-2	TRBJ1-2	NA	CASSRGQWRPFYGYTF	TGTGCCAGCAGCCGCGGACAGTGGAGGCCGTTCTATGGCTACACCTTC
NA	TRBV4-1	TRBJ2-1	NA	CASSSQGGPYNEQFF	TGCGCCAGCAGTTCCCAGGGGGGTCCTTACAATGAGCAGTTCTTC
once	TRBV19	TRBJ2-7	TRBD1	CASSIATGDYEQYF	TGTGCCAGTAGTATCGCGACAGGGGACTACGAGCAGTACTTC
NA	TRBV2	TRBJ2-7	NA	CASGGRIGYEQYF	TGTGCCAGCGGGGGGCGCATTGGGTACGAGCAGTACTTC
NA	TRBV11-2	TRBJ1-6	NA	CASSESSYNSPLHF	TGTGCCAGCAGCGAGAGCTCCTATAATTCACCCCTCCACTTT
NA	TRBV5-1	TRBJ1-5	NA	CASSLGTGNQPQHF	TGCGCCAGCAGCTTGGGCACAGGGAATCAGCCCCAGCATTTT
NA	TRBV4-1	TRBJ2-7	NA	CASSQDNTGRTYEQYF	TGCGCCAGCAGCCAAGATAACACAGGGCGGACCTACGAGCAGTACTTC
once	TRBV10-3	TRBJ1-6	NA	CAISGQGDSPLHF	TGTGCCATCAGTGGGCAGGGAGATTCACCCCTCCACTTT
NA	TRBV11-2	TRBJ1-1	NA	CASSLTTEAFF	TGTGCCAGCAGCTTAACCACTGAAGCTTTCTTT
NA	TRBV5-1	TRBJ1-4	TRBD1	CASSLGTGDRGEKLFF	TGCGCCAGCAGCTTGGGAACTGGAGACAGGGGTGAAAAACTGTTTTTT
once	TRBV2	TRBJ1-5	NA	CASSETGLGNQPQHF	TGTGCCAGCAGTGAGACCGGGCTGGGAAATCAGCCCCAGCATTTT
NA	TRBV7-9	TRBJ2-6	NA	CASSFRAGANVLTF	TGTGCCAGCAGCTTTCGCGCTGGGGCCAACGTCCTGACTTTC
NA	TRBV29-1	TRBJ1-2	NA	CSVEGPYREGYNYGYTF	TGCAGCGTTGAAGGGCCATACCGGGAGGGTTATAACTATGGCTACACCTTC
NA	TRBV5-8	TRBJ1-2	TRBD1	CASSLRFFGQGFLEDGYTF	TGTGCCAGCAGCTTGCGTTTCTTCGGACAGGGGTTTCTTGAGGATGGCTACACCTTC
NA	TRBV7-9	TRBJ2-7	NA	CASSLVPTSYEQYF	TGTGCCAGCAGCTTAGTCCCCACTAGTTACGAGCAGTACTTC
NA	TRBV5-1	TRBJ1-5	NA	CASSLSWDQPQHF	TGCGCCAGCAGCTTGTCCTGGGATCAGCCCCAGCATTTT
few	TRBV6-5	TRBJ2-7	TRBD1	CASSQDRVPRYEQYF	TGTGCCAGCAGTCAGGACAGGGTGCCCCGCTACGAGCAGTACTTC
NA	TRBV29-1	TRBJ1-2	NA	CSVGSGGWGYTF	TGCAGCGTTGGGTCTGGGGGATGGGGCTACACCTTC
NA	TRBV6-5	TRBJ1-2	NA	CASRGPTGYGYTF	TGTGCCAGCAGGGGACCGACGGGCTATGGCTACACCTTC
NA	TRBV27	TRBJ1-4	TRBD1	CASRRQGSEKLFF	TGTGCCAGCAGGCGACAGGGAAGTGAAAAACTGTTTTTT
NA	TRBV2	TRBJ1-2	TRBD1	CASSGQGQVYGYTF	TGTGCCAGCAGCGGACAGGGGCAGGTCTATGGCTACACCTTC
NA	TRBV6-1	TRBJ1-6	TRBD1	CASIDGTGIGALHF	TGTGCCAGCATCGACGGGACAGGGATAGGAGCCCTCCACTTT
NA	TRBV7-2	TRBJ2-7	TRBD2	CASSPQGGSGVSYEQYF	TGTGCCAGCAGCCCCCAAGGTGGTAGCGGGGTCTCCTACGAGCAGTACTTC
NA	TRBV28	TRBJ1-4	TRBD1	CASSSGQVREKLFF	TGTGCCAGCAGTTCCGGACAGGTTCGAGAAAAACTGTTTTTT